A single sample is the source of the 8 T cell receptor beta chains below, sequenced in a study of blood T cell repertoires in COVID-19. The data were produced by immunoSEQ multiplex PCR, yet TCRdb's version contains in-frame clones alone and is incomplete. The sample includes some 110,000 clones, approximately 85% of them seen just once. Sequencing was done on a sample of peripheral blood. Receptors were obtained from a man in his 60s with acute or convalescent COVID-19.

This sequence joins TRBV7-5 and TRBJ2-4; the table's D call, TRBD1, was not checked against the DNA. TRBV7-5 is described as a pseudogene. The CDR3 is made up of 15 amino acids. The CDR3, as DNA: TGTGCCAGAAGCTCGGACAGGGTGGTCAGAAACATTCAGTACTTC. It is translated as CARSSDRVVRNIQYF.

The CDR3 region has the DNA TGTGCCAGCAGTTCCACGACAGGGAACTACGAGCAGTACTTC. Amino acids: CASSSTTGNYEQYF. V is TRBV6-6 and J is TRBJ2-7; TRBD1 matches at 7 bases. This CDR3 region has 14 residues. Germline CDR1 and CDR2: MNHNY and SVGAGI (reference sequence). The J segment lost 3 bases and the V segment lost 4 bases, leaving 6 bases of the junction unmatched.

The V gene is TRBV11-2, the J gene TRBJ1-2; TRBD1 matches at 8 bases. The CDR3 extends over 15 amino acids. The germline V gene encodes CDR1 SGHAT and CDR2 FQNNGV. V lost 0 bases, J lost 7 bases, and 7 bases stayed unmatched. The CDR3 protein is CASSLDGGQGAGYTF. In DNA, the CDR3 is TGTGCCAGCAGCTTAGATGGAGGGCAGGGGGCTGGCTACACCTTC.

CDR3 protein: CASSPGEGDYEQYF. CDR3 DNA sequence: TGTGCCAGCAGCCCCGGTGAGGGGGACTACGAGCAGTACTTC. This chain uses TRBV9 with TRBJ2-7; weak D call: TRBD1 (6 bases). Per germline, CDR1 SGDLS and CDR2 YYNGEE. This CDR3 region has 14 residues. The ends were cut back, 4 bases at V and 3 bases at J, with 14 bases in the middle.

The chain is built from TRBV5-4 and TRBJ2-7; 7 bases align to TRBD2. This CDR3 comprises 15 residues. J was trimmed by 2 bases and V by 0 bases; bases with no gene match: 5. Germline lookup yields CDR1 SGHNT and CDR2 YYREEE (reference sequence). In DNA form, the CDR3 reads TGTGCCAGCAGCTTGGAGCGGGGATGGGCCTACGAGCAGTACTTC. This sequence encodes CASSLERGWAYEQYF. The variable domain in full, with the rest retrieved from reference TRBV5-4 and TRBJ2-7, is ETGVTQSPTHLIKTRGQQVTLRCSSQSGHNTVSWYQQALGQGPQFIFQYYREEENGRGNFPPRFSGLQFPNYSSELNVNALELDDSALYLCASSLERGWAYEQYFGPGTRLTVT.

V is TRBV29-1 and J is TRBJ2-1, with D possibly TRBD1 on 6 matching bases. The CDR3 loop spans 15 amino acids. Deletions cut 4 bases from V and 0 bases from J, with 13 bases between. Germline lookup yields CDR1 SQVTM and CDR2 ANQGSEA. The CDR3 DNA is TGCAGCGTTGGGCAGGGGCCCTCCTCCTACAATGAGCAGTTCTTC. Protein sequence: CSVGQGPSSYNEQFF.

This sequence joins TRBV6-1 and TRBJ2-1, with 7 positions matching TRBD1. The CDR3 is made up of 16 amino acids. Germline CDR1 is MNHNS and CDR2 is SASEGT. V dropped 1 base and J dropped 0; count of bases not matched to a gene: 3. CDR3 amino acids: CASSEGAGGSYNEQFF. The CDR3 DNA sequence: TGTGCCAGCAGTGAAGGGGCAGGGGGCTCCTACAATGAGCAGTTCTTC.

This clone was counted a single time. This rearrangement joins TRBV15 to TRBJ2-3, with D maybe TRBD2 (5 bases). Trimming stripped 1 base from V and 0 bases from J, with 8 bases between. Germline V lookup: CDR1 LNHNV, CDR2 YYDKDF (reference sequence). This CDR3 has 15 amino acids. The CDR3 loop reads CATSRAGSSTDTQYF. The CDR3, as DNA: TGTGCCACCAGCAGAGCGGGGTCTAGCACAGATACGCAGTATTTT.